These T cell receptor beta chains were read from a single sample in a study of blood T cell repertoires in COVID-19. Profiled with immunoSEQ multiplex PCR; TCRdb holds only in-frame clones, not every one. The data show about 110,000 clones, around three quarters seen once. The sample comprised peripheral blood. These receptors originate from a human donor in a cohort sampled during active or convalescent COVID-19. Each CDR3 is given with its conserved first and last residue. Fields, in order: CDR3 DNA, CDR3 protein, V gene, clone size, D gene, J gene. D genes are given only for firm matches. Rows give clone size only sometimes, using once, few, many, or a class for an expanded clone.

DNA: TGTGCCAGCAGCCGCCTGGGCCAGCTACCGCATTTT
CDR3: CASSRLGQLPHF
V: TRBV6-2/TRBV6-3
size: few
D: NA
J: TRBJ1-5

DNA: TGTGCCAGCAGCTTTTGGGCTAGCGGGAGGGGCAGCTCCTACAATGAGCAGTTCTTC
CDR3: CASSFWASGRGSSYNEQFF
V: TRBV7-2
size: NA
D: TRBD2
J: TRBJ2-1

DNA: TGTGCCAGTAGTAGAAGACAGGGGGACTATGGCTACACCTTC
CDR3: CASSRRQGDYGYTF
V: TRBV19
size: NA
D: TRBD1
J: TRBJ1-2

DNA: TGTGCCTCCGGAGGCTCCCGGGGCAATGAGCAGTTCTTC
CDR3: CASGGSRGNEQFF
V: TRBV19
size: NA
D: NA
J: TRBJ2-1

DNA: TGCGCCAGCAGCCGTGGACAGGCTAACACCGGGGAGCTGTTTTTT
CDR3: CASSRGQANTGELFF
V: TRBV5-1
size: NA
D: TRBD1
J: TRBJ2-2

DNA: TGTGCCAGCACCCCGTCTTCGGACATGTATTCACCCCTCCACTTT
CDR3: CASTPSSDMYSPLHF
V: TRBV7-9
size: many
D: NA
J: TRBJ1-6

DNA: TGTGCCAGCAGTATCCGCGGACAGGGGAACACTGAAGCTTTCTTT
CDR3: CASSIRGQGNTEAFF
V: TRBV6-2/TRBV6-3
size: NA
D: TRBD1
J: TRBJ1-1

DNA: TGTGCCAGCAGCTTAAGGTACAGGGTCAATGAGCAGTTCTTC
CDR3: CASSLRYRVNEQFF
V: TRBV7-6
size: NA
D: NA
J: TRBJ2-1

DNA: TGTGCCAGTAGTATAGATTCCGCAGGGGACTATGGCTACACCTTC
CDR3: CASSIDSAGDYGYTF
V: TRBV19
size: NA
D: NA
J: TRBJ1-2

DNA: TGCGCCAGCAGCCAACAGGGGTTCGGGGAGCAGTACTTC
CDR3: CASSQQGFGEQYF
V: TRBV4-3
size: NA
D: NA
J: TRBJ2-7

DNA: TGTGCCAGCAGCCTTACAGGGAGCTCCTATAATTCACCCCTCCACTTT
CDR3: CASSLTGSSYNSPLHF
V: TRBV5-6
size: NA
D: NA
J: TRBJ1-6

DNA: TGTGCCAGCAGCCCCACTTGGGATACGCAGTATTTT
CDR3: CASSPTWDTQYF
V: TRBV3-1/TRBV3-2
size: NA
D: NA
J: TRBJ2-3

DNA: TGCGCCAGCAGCTCTATTGGGGGGGCTTCTGGAAACACCATATATTTT
CDR3: CASSSIGGASGNTIYF
V: TRBV5-1
size: NA
D: NA
J: TRBJ1-3

DNA: TGTGCCAGCAGCTTAAATGGGAGGGGGACAGGGTCCAATGAGCAGTTCTTC
CDR3: CASSLNGRGTGSNEQFF
V: TRBV7-3
size: NA
D: TRBD1
J: TRBJ2-1

DNA: TGTGCCAGCAACTACTTAGCGGGAGCTCCTATCGGCACAGATACGCAGTATTTT
CDR3: CASNYLAGAPIGTDTQYF
V: TRBV28
size: few
D: TRBD2
J: TRBJ2-3

DNA: TGTGCCAGCAGCTTCATCGCGGGACCTTCCGGGGATACGCAGTATTTT
CDR3: CASSFIAGPSGDTQYF
V: TRBV7-9
size: few
D: NA
J: TRBJ2-3

DNA: TGTGCCAGCAGCCAAGTACTTCGTGAGACCCAGTACTTC
CDR3: CASSQVLRETQYF
V: TRBV14
size: NA
D: NA
J: TRBJ2-5

DNA: TGCGCCAGCAGCCCACTTGGGGAAGGGGGTGGATATGGCTACACCTTC
CDR3: CASSPLGEGGGYGYTF
V: TRBV4-3
size: NA
D: NA
J: TRBJ1-2

DNA: TGTGCCAGTAGTAGGGCCGGACAGCAGAACACTGAAGCTTTCTTT
CDR3: CASSRAGQQNTEAFF
V: TRBV19
size: NA
D: NA
J: TRBJ1-1

DNA: TGTGCCAGCAGCCAAGAGGGTTGGACTAGCGGGAGAGTAGAGCAAGAGACCCAGTACTTC
CDR3: CASSQEGWTSGRVEQETQYF
V: TRBV3-1/TRBV3-2
size: NA
D: TRBD2
J: TRBJ2-5

DNA: TGTGCCAGCAGCGATAAGACAGGGGGCGGTCAGCCCCAGCATTTT
CDR3: CASSDKTGGGQPQHF
V: TRBV3-1/TRBV3-2
size: NA
D: TRBD1
J: TRBJ1-5

DNA: TGTGCCAGCAGCCAAGTTCAGGCTGGGGAGCAGTTCTTC
CDR3: CASSQVQAGEQFF
V: TRBV14
size: NA
D: NA
J: TRBJ2-1

DNA: TGCAGCTTTTCACCGGGTAAGGAACAGCCCCAGCATTTT
CDR3: CSFSPGKEQPQHF
V: TRBV29-1
size: NA
D: NA
J: TRBJ1-5

DNA: TGTGCCAGCAGCTCACTAAAAGTTTTTGCTGAAGCTTTCTTT
CDR3: CASSSLKVFAEAFF
V: TRBV11-2
size: NA
D: NA
J: TRBJ1-1

DNA: TGTGCCAGCAGGATGGCGGGGGGGTCTGAAGCTTTCTTT
CDR3: CASRMAGGSEAFF
V: TRBV27
size: NA
D: NA
J: TRBJ1-1

DNA: TGTGCCAGCAGCCAAGTACAGACAGACCTTTTCGAAAAACTGTTTTTT
CDR3: CASSQVQTDLFEKLFF
V: TRBV4-2
size: NA
D: NA
J: TRBJ1-4

DNA: TGTGCCAGCAGCCCGACGGACAGGGTAGGGCATTTT
CDR3: CASSPTDRVGHF
V: TRBV6-2/TRBV6-3
size: few
D: TRBD1
J: TRBJ1-5

DNA: TGTGCCAGCAGTGTGACTGCCTCTGGGGCCAACGTCCTGACTTTC
CDR3: CASSVTASGANVLTF
V: TRBV6-4
size: once
D: NA
J: TRBJ2-6

DNA: TGTGCCAGCAGCCCTACAACAAGTTCAGCGGGGAATGAGCAGTTCTTC
CDR3: CASSPTTSSAGNEQFF
V: TRBV11-2
size: NA
D: TRBD2
J: TRBJ2-1

DNA: TGTGCCAGCAGCCTGGGGACTTTAAACACCGGGGAGCTGTTTTTT
CDR3: CASSLGTLNTGELFF
V: TRBV7-2
size: NA
D: NA
J: TRBJ2-2

DNA: TGTGCCAGCAGCAAGTCAGGGGATGGCTACACCTTC
CDR3: CASSKSGDGYTF
V: TRBV21-1
size: once
D: NA
J: TRBJ1-2

DNA: TGTGCCAGCAGCTCATGGACAGGGACCACTGAAGCTTTCTTT
CDR3: CASSSWTGTTEAFF
V: TRBV7-9
size: NA
D: TRBD1
J: TRBJ1-1

DNA: TGTGCCAGCAGTCCGGGACTAGCGGGAGTAGTGACAGATACGCAGTATTTT
CDR3: CASSPGLAGVVTDTQYF
V: TRBV27
size: NA
D: TRBD2
J: TRBJ2-3